This T cell receptor (beta chain) was sequenced during a study of T-cell memory formation after mild COVID-19 (dated by TCRdb to the early 2020s). Some background on the complete study: TCR sequence clusters from the two donors were largely donor specific. The cohort was made up of two young adult volunteers, one female and one male, who were previously healthy. T-cell clones expanding and contracting after mild COVID-19 in a couple of donors were tracked by longitudinal TCRalpha and TCRbeta repertoire sequencing. General conclusions and limits of the study: The detection of some responding clones in pre-infection memory suggests that pre-existing cross-reactive memory T cells joined the SARS-CoV-2 response. Whether the second-wave clones peaking on day 37 were SARS-CoV-2 specific was not confirmed. Balanced CD4/CD8 phenotypes were observed for clones contracting from day 15 to 85, whereas a bias towards CD4+ was observed for a second wave of clones expanding from day 15 to 37. Only a couple of mild cases were covered by the study, and larger cohorts that include severe cases with pre-infection samples were considered necessary. Contracting CD4+ clones turned up mainly in the CM and EM memory subsets, whereas EMRA was where CD8+ clones were enriched.

Ficoll-Paque density gradient centrifugation was the method used to isolate PBMCs. Of note for this clonotype: There is no known antigen for this receptor. Per-base quality was not reported, and no clone a single base away is much larger than it.

Sequencing used an Illumina NovaSeq 6000. cDNA libraries for TCRalpha and TCRbeta were prepared by 5'RACE using constant-segment primers, with sample barcodes and unique molecular identifiers added. Trizol reagent was used to extract RNA from every sample. Amplification of the libraries took two PCR steps, and the second step added a second sample barcode plus Illumina TruSeq adapters. Libraries were sequenced on an Illumina NovaSeq with 2 x 150 bp paired-end reads. Regarding the original processing steps: Demultiplexing of reads and collapsing into UMI-guided consensus sequences were performed with migec v1.2.7. Using mixcr v2.1.11, the UMI consensuses were aligned to TRA and TRB V and J templates and assembled into clonotypes. Clonotypes were classified as expanded or contracted when called significant by both edgeR and NoisET, with noise models trained on biological replicates. For edgeR calls, a false discovery rate-adjusted p below 0.01 and a log2 fold-change threshold of 1 were applied. As an exploratory analysis of dynamics, max-normalized trajectories of the 1000 most abundant clonotypes were examined by PCA with hierarchical clustering. Each responding clone was given a CD4 or CD8 phenotype based on the CD4+ and CD8+ repertoires, which had been sequenced separately. TCRdb trimmed public reads at Q25 via fastp, called clones via MiXCR and kept in-frame beta chains. Rows merge per CDR3 protein into single entries with the most common DNA and genes. These V and J calls rely on TCRdb rather than the paper's analysis. Counted in this sample were 150,000 or so distinct CDR3 sequences; almost 25% of them appeared once. The ten most abundant clones make up approximately 25% of the sample.

V is cut back by 0 bases and J by 5 bases, with 14 bases in the junction unmatched. Based on the germline V gene (reference sequence), the CDR1 and CDR2 sequences are LNHNV and YYDKDF. From the cysteine up to the phenylalanine, the CDR3 has a length of 20 residues. The retained sequence is limited to the CDR3, 60 bases, with the frame set at the first base. Material: PBMCs or a T cell subset sorted from them (not recorded which). This sequence was found in an adult woman who had mild COVID-19 (a few samples of this study predate the infection). The sample titles of this study are shuffled in the database, so cell type and time point are left out; the donor was told from shared clones. The receptor chain draws on TRBV15 and TRBJ2-2; 11 bases in between match TRBD2. The DNA reads TGTGCCACCAGCAGAGATGTAGAGGTGTTGGCTAGCGGGGGGACCGGGGAGCTGTTTTTT. This is translated as CATSRDVEVLASGGTGELFF.